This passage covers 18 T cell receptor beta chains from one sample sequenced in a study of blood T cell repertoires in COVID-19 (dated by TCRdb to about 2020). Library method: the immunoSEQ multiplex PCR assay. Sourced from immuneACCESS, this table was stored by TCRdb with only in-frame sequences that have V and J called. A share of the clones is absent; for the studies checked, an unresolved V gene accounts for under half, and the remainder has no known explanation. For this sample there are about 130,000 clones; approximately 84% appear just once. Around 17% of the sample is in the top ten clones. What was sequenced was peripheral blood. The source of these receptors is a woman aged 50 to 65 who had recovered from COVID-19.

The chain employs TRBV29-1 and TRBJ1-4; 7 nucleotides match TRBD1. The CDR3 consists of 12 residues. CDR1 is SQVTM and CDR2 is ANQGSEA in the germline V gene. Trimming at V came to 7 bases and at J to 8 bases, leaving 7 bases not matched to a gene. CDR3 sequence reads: CSARDSREKLFF. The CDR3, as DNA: TGCAGCGCCCGGGACAGCCGGGAAAAACTGTTTTTT.

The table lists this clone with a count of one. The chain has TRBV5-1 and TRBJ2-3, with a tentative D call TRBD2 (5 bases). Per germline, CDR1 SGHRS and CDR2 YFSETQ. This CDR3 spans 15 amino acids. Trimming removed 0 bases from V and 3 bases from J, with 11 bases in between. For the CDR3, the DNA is TGCGCCAGCAGCTTGGCCCCGACGGGAACAGATACGCAGTATTTT. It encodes CASSLAPTGTDTQYF.

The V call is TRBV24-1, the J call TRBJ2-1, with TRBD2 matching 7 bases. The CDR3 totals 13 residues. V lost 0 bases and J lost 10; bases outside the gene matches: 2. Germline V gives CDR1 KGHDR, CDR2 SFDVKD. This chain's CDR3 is CATSDLLGGEQFF. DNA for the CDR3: TGTGCCACCAGTGATTTGCTGGGGGGGGAGCAGTTCTTC.

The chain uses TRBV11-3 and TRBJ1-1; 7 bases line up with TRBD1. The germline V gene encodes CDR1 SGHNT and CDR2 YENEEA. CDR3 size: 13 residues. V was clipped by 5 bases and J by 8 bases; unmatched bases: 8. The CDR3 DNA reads TGTGCCAGCAGCCGAGAGGGGGCAAAAGAAGCTTTCTTT. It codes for CASSREGAKEAFF.

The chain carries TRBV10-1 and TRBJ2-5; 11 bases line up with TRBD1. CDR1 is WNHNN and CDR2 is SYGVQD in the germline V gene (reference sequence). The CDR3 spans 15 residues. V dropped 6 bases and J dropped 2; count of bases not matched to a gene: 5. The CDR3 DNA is TGCGCCAGCAGCGCTGGGACAGGGGGACAAGAGACCCAGTACTTC. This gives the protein CASSAGTGGQETQYF.

Written as DNA, the CDR3 is TGTGCCAGCAGCCCCAGGCGGGGGGCGGGTACGCAGTATTTT. This codes for CASSPRRGAGTQYF. The chain is built from TRBV7-9 and TRBJ2-3; 8 bases match TRBD2. CDR1 is SEHNR, CDR2 FQNEAQ, per germline (reference sequence). CDR3 length: 14 amino acids. V gave up 5 bases and J gave up 8 bases; unmatched junction bases: 9.

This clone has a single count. CDR3 DNA sequence: TGTGCCAGCAGTTACGGGACTAGGCTAGCCTACAATGAGCAGTTCTTC. Amino acids: CASSYGTRLAYNEQFF. The V call is TRBV6-5, the J call TRBJ2-1; 8 nucleotides agree with TRBD2. The CDR3 is 16 residues long. The V gene end was trimmed by 2 bases and the J gene end by 2 bases; junction bases not matched to a gene: 5. Germline V gene data show CDR1 as MNHEY and CDR2 as SVGAGI.

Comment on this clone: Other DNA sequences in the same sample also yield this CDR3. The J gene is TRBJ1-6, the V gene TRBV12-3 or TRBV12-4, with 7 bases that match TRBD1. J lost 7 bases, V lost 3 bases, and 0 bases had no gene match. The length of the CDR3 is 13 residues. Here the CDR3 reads CASSLTGNSPLHF. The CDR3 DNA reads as TGTGCCAGCAGTTTGACAGGGAATTCACCCCTCCACTTT.

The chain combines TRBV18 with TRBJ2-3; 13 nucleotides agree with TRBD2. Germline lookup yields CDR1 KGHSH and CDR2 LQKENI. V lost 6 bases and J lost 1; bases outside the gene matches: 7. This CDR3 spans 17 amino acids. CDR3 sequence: CASSLTSGGSGTDTQYF. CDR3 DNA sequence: TGTGCCAGCTCGCTGACTAGCGGGGGGTCTGGCACAGATACGCAGTATTTT.

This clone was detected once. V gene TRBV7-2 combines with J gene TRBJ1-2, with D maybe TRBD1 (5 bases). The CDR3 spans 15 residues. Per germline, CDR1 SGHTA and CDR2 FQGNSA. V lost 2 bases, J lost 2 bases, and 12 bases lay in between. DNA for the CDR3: TGTGCCAGCAGCTTACGTGGCGGGGGGAACTATGGCTACACCTTC. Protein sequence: CASSLRGGGNYGYTF.

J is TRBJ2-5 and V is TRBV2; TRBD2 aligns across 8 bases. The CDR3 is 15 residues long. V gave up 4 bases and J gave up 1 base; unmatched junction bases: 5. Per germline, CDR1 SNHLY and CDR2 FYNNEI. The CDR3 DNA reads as TGTGCCAGCAGTGTGGCGGGGGGCCCCCAAGAGACCCAGTACTTC. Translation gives CASSVAGGPQETQYF.

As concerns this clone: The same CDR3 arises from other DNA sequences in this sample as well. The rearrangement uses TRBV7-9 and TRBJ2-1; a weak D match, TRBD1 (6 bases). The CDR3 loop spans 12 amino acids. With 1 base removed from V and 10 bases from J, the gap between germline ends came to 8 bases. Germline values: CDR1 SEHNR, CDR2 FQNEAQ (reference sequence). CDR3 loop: CASSLGRGEQFF. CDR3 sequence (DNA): TGTGCCAGCAGCTTAGGTAGGGGGGAGCAGTTCTTC.

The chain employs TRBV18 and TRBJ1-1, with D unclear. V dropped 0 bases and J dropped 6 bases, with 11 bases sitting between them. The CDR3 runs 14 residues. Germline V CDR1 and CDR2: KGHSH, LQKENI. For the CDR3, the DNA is TGTGCCAGCTCACCACCCGGGGTGACCCCTGAAGCTTTCTTT. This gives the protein CASSPPGVTPEAFF. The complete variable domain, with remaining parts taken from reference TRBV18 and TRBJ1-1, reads NAGVMQNPRHLVRRRGQEARLRCSPMKGHSHVYWYRQLPEEGLKFMVYLQKENIIDESGMPKERFSAEFPKEGPSILRIQQVVRGDSAAYFCASSPPGVTPEAFFGQGTRLTVV.

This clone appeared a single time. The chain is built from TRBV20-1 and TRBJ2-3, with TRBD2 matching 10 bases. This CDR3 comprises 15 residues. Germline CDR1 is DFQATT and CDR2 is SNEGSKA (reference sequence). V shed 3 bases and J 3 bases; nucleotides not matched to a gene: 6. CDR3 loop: CSASSLAGGTDTQYF. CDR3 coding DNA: TGCAGTGCTAGTAGCTTAGCGGGGGGTACAGATACGCAGTATTTT.

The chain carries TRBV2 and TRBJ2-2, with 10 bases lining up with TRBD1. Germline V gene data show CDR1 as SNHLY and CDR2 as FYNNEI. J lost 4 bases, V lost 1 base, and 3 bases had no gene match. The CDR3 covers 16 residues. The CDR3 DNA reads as TGTGCCAGCAGTGAAGGGCGGACAGGGGGCACCGGGGAGCTGTTTTTT. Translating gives CASSEGRTGGTGELFF.

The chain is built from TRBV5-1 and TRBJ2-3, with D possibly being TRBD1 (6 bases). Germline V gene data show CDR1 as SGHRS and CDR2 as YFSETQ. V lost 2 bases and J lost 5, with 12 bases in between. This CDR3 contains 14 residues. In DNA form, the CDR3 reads TGCGCCAGCAGCTTCAGGGGAGTGCGAGATACGCAGTATTTT. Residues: CASSFRGVRDTQYF.

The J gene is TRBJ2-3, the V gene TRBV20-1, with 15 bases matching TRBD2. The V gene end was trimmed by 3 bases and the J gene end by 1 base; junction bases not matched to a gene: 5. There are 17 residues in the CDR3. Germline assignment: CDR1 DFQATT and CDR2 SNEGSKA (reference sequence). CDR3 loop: CSASPGLAGGRTDTQYF. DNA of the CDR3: TGCAGTGCTAGTCCCGGACTAGCGGGGGGGCGCACAGATACGCAGTATTTT.

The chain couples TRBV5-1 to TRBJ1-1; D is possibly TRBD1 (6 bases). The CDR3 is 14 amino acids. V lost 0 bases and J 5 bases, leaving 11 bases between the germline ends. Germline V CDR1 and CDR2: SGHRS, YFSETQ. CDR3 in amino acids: CASSLDTGPTEAFF. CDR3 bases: TGCGCCAGCAGCTTGGATACAGGGCCGACTGAAGCTTTCTTT. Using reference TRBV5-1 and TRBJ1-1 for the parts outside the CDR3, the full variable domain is KAGVTQTPRYLIKTRGQQVTLSCSPISGHRSVSWYQQTPGQGLQFLFEYFSETQRNKGNFPGRFSGRQFSNSRSEMNVSTLELGDSALYLCASSLDTGPTEAFFGQGTRLTVV.